The 19 T cell receptor beta chains below were found in one sample sequenced in a study of shared clonotypes between healthy human individuals. The repertoire was sequenced with immunoSEQ multiplex PCR; TCRdb's copy has only in-frame clones and lacks some. The table has just over 2,000,000 clones, roughly 94% seen once. The sequenced material came from naive CD4+ T cells sorted from blood. Subset given: CD45RA+ positively selected. These TCRs come from a man younger than 35 in good health.

This clone was recorded only once. The chain combines TRBV18 with TRBJ2-1; 10 nucleotides agree with TRBD2. Germline V lookup: CDR1 KGHSH, CDR2 LQKENI. CDR3 size: 16 residues. The V and J ends lost 0 bases and 9 bases, in that order; junction bases with no gene match: 8. Here the CDR3 DNA reads TGTGCCAGCTCACCACCGATGAGCGGGGGGGCGTTTGAGCAGTTCTTC. Its protein product is CASSPPMSGGAFEQFF.

The J gene is TRBJ2-3, the V gene TRBV15, with a possible D match to TRBD2 (6 bases). The V gene's germline CDR1 is LNHNV and CDR2 YYDKDF (reference sequence). The CDR3 totals 17 residues. With 0 bases removed from V and 2 bases from J, the gap between germline ends came to 15 bases. DNA of the CDR3: TGTGCCACCAGCAGAGATAGTATGGCGGGGCTCACAGATACGCAGTATTTT. It codes for CATSRDSMAGLTDTQYF. Using reference TRBV15 and TRBJ2-3 for the parts outside the CDR3, the full variable domain is DAMVIQNPRYQVTQFGKPVTLSCSQTLNHNVMYWYQQKSSQAPKLLFHYYDKDFNNEADTPDNFQSRRPNTSFCFLDIRSPGLGDTAMYLCATSRDSMAGLTDTQYFGPGTRLTVL.

The gene calls are TRBV7-2 and TRBJ2-7; 11 nucleotides agree with TRBD2. V shed 5 bases, J shed 5 bases, and the junction held 11 bases outside the gene matches. Germline-derived CDR1 and CDR2 are SGHTA and FQGNSA. This CDR3 is 16 amino acids long. CDR3 sequence (DNA): TGTGCCAGCAGCACCGCACTAGCGGGGGTTGGCCACGAGCAGTACTTC. Protein product: CASSTALAGVGHEQYF.

The CDR3 spells CASSLRPLDYGYTF. The CDR3 coding sequence is TGTGCCAGCAGTTTGAGGCCCCTGGACTATGGCTACACCTTC. The chain recombines TRBV28 with TRBJ1-2; the D is unclear. This CDR3 is built from 14 residues. Germline V gene lookup returns CDR1 MDHEN and CDR2 SYDVKM. Trimming removed 3 bases from V and 3 bases from J, with 11 bases in between.

The CDR3 DNA follows: TGCGCCAGCACCTTGTTTCCCGGGCCCTACAATGAGCAGTTCTTC. Encoded protein: CASTLFPGPYNEQFF. The gene calls are TRBV4-1 and TRBJ2-1; D is unclear. Trimming took 7 bases from V and 2 from J, leaving 15 bases between them. The CDR3 spans 15 residues. Germline CDR1 and CDR2: MGHRA and YSYEKL.

The genes are TRBV5-6 and TRBJ2-7; D perhaps matches TRBD1 (6 bases). This CDR3 has 16 residues. V was trimmed by 2 bases and J by 0 bases, leaving 15 bases between them. Looked up from germline, CDR1 is SGHDT and CDR2 is YYEEEE. DNA of the CDR3: TGTGCCAGCAGCTTATGGGGACACTTGAGCTCCTACGAGCAGTACTTC. Translating gives CASSLWGHLSSYEQYF.

The V gene is TRBV9, the J gene TRBJ2-3, with 10 bases matching TRBD2. The CDR3 consists of 15 residues. In germline, CDR1 is SGDLS, CDR2 YYNGEE. V gave up 3 bases and J gave up 4 bases; unmatched junction bases: 5. The CDR3 here is CASSAAGGSADTQYF. The CDR3 coding sequence is TGTGCCAGCAGCGCAGCGGGAGGGTCGGCAGATACGCAGTATTTT.

The chain combines TRBV5-4 with TRBJ2-7, with 9 nucleotides matching TRBD1. V lost 4 bases, J lost 1 base, and 6 bases stayed unmatched. CDR1 and CDR2 from the germline V gene are SGHNT and YYREEE (reference sequence). There are 15 residues in the CDR3. CDR3 residues: CASSTGQGQSYEQYF. The CDR3 DNA reads as TGTGCCAGCAGCACTGGACAGGGGCAGTCCTACGAGCAGTACTTC.

The rearrangement links TRBV6-6 to TRBJ1-1; TRBD1 is a possible D gene (6 bases). Germline CDR1 reads MNHNY; CDR2 reads SVGAGI (reference sequence). The CDR3 consists of 15 residues. Trimming cost V 8 bases and J 1 base, with 17 bases left between them. The CDR3 DNA reads as TGTGCCAGCCTACGTCTGGACAGAACGAACACTGAAGCTTTCTTT. This encodes CASLRLDRTNTEAFF.

The rearrangement joins TRBV5-1 to TRBJ1-1, with 7 bases fitting TRBD1. The junction had 12 bases not matched to a gene; V was cut back by 0 bases and J by 10 bases. The length of the CDR3 is 15 residues. CDR1 SGHRS and CDR2 YFSETQ come from the germline V gene. CDR3 bases: TGCGCCAGCAGCTTGGTCGGACAGGCCCTGCAGGCAGCTTTCTTT. It codes for CASSLVGQALQAAFF. Full variable domain (rest looked up from reference TRBV5-1 and TRBJ1-1): KAGVTQTPRYLIKTRGQQVTLSCSPISGHRSVSWYQQTPGQGLQFLFEYFSETQRNKGNFPGRFSGRQFSNSRSEMNVSTLELGDSALYLCASSLVGQALQAAFFGQGTRLTVV.

V is TRBV6-1 and J is TRBJ2-7, with 9 nucleotides matching TRBD1. After removal of 6 bases from V and 3 bases from J, the junction contained 9 bases not matched to a gene. The CDR3 is 15 amino acids. The germline gives CDR1 MNHNS, CDR2 SASEGT. The CDR3 here is CASRGTGTGIYEQYF. DNA for the CDR3: TGTGCCAGCAGGGGAACCGGGACAGGGATCTACGAGCAGTACTTC.

This chain joins TRBV6-5 and TRBJ1-6; D remains ambiguous. Between the trimmed V and J ends, which lost 6 bases and 8 bases, there was a span of 17 bases. The CDR3 runs 15 residues. Germline CDR1 reads MNHEY; CDR2 reads SVGAGI. The CDR3 reads CASSQSGPTYSPLHF. The CDR3 nucleotides are TGTGCCAGCAGCCAAAGCGGGCCCACCTATTCACCCCTCCACTTT.

This clone was observed once. The chain links TRBV28 to TRBJ1-5; no reliable D call. Germline V gene lookup returns CDR1 MDHEN and CDR2 SYDVKM. The CDR3 length is 14 residues. Trimming took 6 bases from V and 7 from J, leaving 16 bases between them. The CDR3 protein is CASRKPPEGQPQHF. In DNA, the CDR3 is TGTGCCAGCAGGAAGCCGCCCGAAGGGCAGCCCCAGCATTTT.

This clone showed up just once. The V gene is TRBV9, the J gene TRBJ2-2; D is unresolved. Trimming pared 1 base from V and 6 bases from J, leaving 10 bases between. Germline V gene data show CDR1 as SGDLS and CDR2 as YYNGEE. The CDR3 consists of 14 residues. The CDR3 sequence: CASSVRSEPGELFF. CDR3 in DNA: TGTGCCAGCAGCGTAAGATCGGAACCCGGGGAGCTGTTTTTT.

The chain is built from TRBV11-2 and TRBJ2-7, with 8 bases matching TRBD2. Per the germline V gene, CDR1 is SGHAT and CDR2 is FQNNGV. CDR3 length: 13 amino acids. V shed 6 bases and J 6 bases; nucleotides not matched to a gene: 7. The CDR3: CASSPGLAREQYF. The CDR3 DNA reads TGTGCCAGCAGTCCCGGACTAGCACGCGAGCAGTACTTC. Drawing the rest from reference TRBV11-2 and TRBJ2-7, the complete variable domain is EAGVAQSPRYKIIEKRQSVAFWCNPISGHATLYWYQQILGQGPKLLIQFQNNGVVDDSQLPKDRFSAERLKGVDSTLKIQPAKLEDSAVYLCASSPGLAREQYFGPGTRLTVT.

V is TRBV2 and J is TRBJ1-1; 7 bases align to TRBD1. The CDR3 covers 16 residues. Germline V lookup: CDR1 SNHLY, CDR2 FYNNEI. The junction had 12 bases not matched to a gene; V was cut back by 8 bases and J by 0 bases. This chain's CDR3 is CASVKGQPTMNTEAFF. The CDR3 nucleotides are TGTGCCAGCGTTAAGGGACAGCCTACTATGAACACTGAAGCTTTCTTT.

The chain employs TRBV30 and TRBJ2-3, with TRBD2 matching 8 bases. Germline V lookup: CDR1 GTSNPN, CDR2 SVGIG (reference sequence). CDR3 length: 16 residues. V dropped 0 bases and J dropped 6; count of bases not matched to a gene: 11. CDR3 bases: TGTGCCTGGAGTGTACGCTCGGGACTAGTCTCGGATACGCAGTATTTT. This translates into CAWSVRSGLVSDTQYF.

This clone was seen a few times. The chain employs TRBV5-6 and TRBJ2-3, with D perhaps matching TRBD1 (5 bases). CDR3 size: 14 residues. Germline CDR1 and CDR2: SGHDT and YYEEEE. V lost 6 bases and J 2 bases, leaving 13 bases between the germline ends. The CDR3 sequence: CASTPKGSTDTQYF. The CDR3 DNA reads as TGTGCCAGCACCCCCAAGGGGTCCACAGATACGCAGTATTTT.

V is TRBV5-1 and J is TRBJ2-7; D is perhaps TRBD2 (6 bases). Germline-derived CDR1 and CDR2 are SGHRS and YFSETQ. CDR3 size: 14 residues. The V end lost 6 bases, the J end lost 3 bases, and 16 bases lay between the germline ends. In DNA form, the CDR3 reads TGCGCCAGCAAACCCCAAGGAGGGGTCTACGAGCAGTACTTC. Translated, it gives CASKPQGGVYEQYF.